These T cell receptor beta chains were read from a single sample in a study of CD8 T cells in Susac syndrome. TCRdb re-called the immunoSEQ multiplex PCR reads through MiXCR, storing one row per CDR3 protein. The sample lists 150,000 or so distinct CDR3 sequences, approximately 95% seen once, with 0.14% in the top ten. Sample: CD4+ T cells from PBMCs. These receptors came from a human donor with Susac syndrome. CDR3s include the opening cysteine and the closing phenylalanine or tryptophan. The D gene is left open where the match is weak. The size entry is marked missing in some rows and otherwise reads once, few, many or a size class.

j_gene: TRBJ2-3
abundance: once
v_gene: TRBV6-2/TRBV6-3
d_gene: TRBD1
CDR3aa: CASSSGQGNADTQYF
CDR3nt: TGTGCCAGCAGTTCCGGACAGGGGAATGCAGATACGCAGTATTTT

j_gene: TRBJ1-2
abundance: NA
v_gene: TRBV7-9
d_gene: TRBD1
CDR3aa: CASSPRQGSPFNYGYTF
CDR3nt: TGTGCCAGCAGCCCGCGACAGGGCTCCCCTTTCAACTATGGCTACACCTTC

j_gene: TRBJ2-1
abundance: NA
v_gene: TRBV11-1
d_gene: TRBD1
CDR3aa: CASTPGQGVNEQFF
CDR3nt: TGTGCCAGCACCCCGGGACAGGGGGTAAATGAGCAGTTCTTC

j_gene: TRBJ1-3
abundance: NA
v_gene: TRBV29-1
d_gene: NA
CDR3aa: CSVGPGDGISGNTIYF
CDR3nt: TGCAGCGTTGGTCCCGGGGACGGAATCTCTGGAAACACCATATATTTT

j_gene: TRBJ1-6
abundance: NA
v_gene: TRBV27
d_gene: NA
CDR3aa: CASSSRIWGSPLHF
CDR3nt: TGTGCCAGCAGTTCCCGAATATGGGGGTCACCCCTCCACTTT

j_gene: TRBJ1-1
abundance: NA
v_gene: TRBV7-2
d_gene: NA
CDR3aa: CASSLASWVNTEAFF
CDR3nt: TGTGCCAGCAGCTTAGCGTCGTGGGTGAACACTGAAGCTTTCTTT

j_gene: TRBJ1-2
abundance: NA
v_gene: TRBV29-1
d_gene: NA
CDR3aa: CSVARDLYGYTF
CDR3nt: TGCAGCGTAGCCCGGGACCTCTATGGCTACACCTTC

j_gene: TRBJ1-5
abundance: NA
v_gene: TRBV20-1
d_gene: NA
CDR3aa: CSASNEVDQPQHF
CDR3nt: TGCAGTGCTAGTAACGAGGTCGATCAGCCCCAGCATTTT

j_gene: TRBJ2-1
abundance: NA
v_gene: TRBV20-1
d_gene: NA
CDR3aa: CSDPRGPTYNEQFF
CDR3nt: TGCAGTGACCCTCGAGGGCCCACTTACAATGAGCAGTTCTTC

j_gene: TRBJ2-7
abundance: NA
v_gene: TRBV29-1
d_gene: NA
CDR3aa: CSARGQPGYEQYF
CDR3nt: TGCAGCGCTAGAGGACAGCCCGGGTACGAGCAGTACTTC

j_gene: TRBJ1-3
abundance: once
v_gene: TRBV12-3/TRBV12-4
d_gene: NA
CDR3aa: CASSPRATGNTIYF
CDR3nt: TGTGCCAGCAGCCCCCGGGCAACCGGTAACACCATATATTTT

j_gene: TRBJ2-1
abundance: NA
v_gene: TRBV4-2
d_gene: NA
CDR3aa: CASSHSRGPNEQFF
CDR3nt: TGTGCCAGCAGCCATAGCAGGGGCCCGAATGAGCAGTTCTTC

j_gene: TRBJ2-1
abundance: NA
v_gene: TRBV30
d_gene: NA
CDR3aa: CAWSVLDEQFF
CDR3nt: TGTGCCTGGAGTGTACTGGATGAGCAGTTCTTC

j_gene: TRBJ2-6
abundance: NA
v_gene: TRBV4-1
d_gene: NA
CDR3aa: CASSQRLLKTGTGANVLTF
CDR3nt: TGCGCCAGCAGCCAACGCCTCCTCAAAACAGGTACTGGGGCCAACGTCCTGACTTTC

j_gene: TRBJ2-7
abundance: NA
v_gene: TRBV18
d_gene: TRBD1
CDR3aa: CASSPGQGTYEQYF
CDR3nt: TGTGCCAGCTCGCCGGGACAGGGGACCTACGAGCAGTACTTC

j_gene: TRBJ2-1
abundance: NA
v_gene: TRBV5-1
d_gene: NA
CDR3aa: CASSRGWEEQFF
CDR3nt: TGCGCCAGCAGCAGAGGGTGGGAGGAGCAGTTCTTC

j_gene: TRBJ2-3
abundance: once
v_gene: TRBV19
d_gene: NA
CDR3aa: CASRTTSSIITDTQYF
CDR3nt: TGTGCCAGTAGGACAACATCATCCATCATCACAGATACGCAGTATTTT

j_gene: TRBJ2-4
abundance: NA
v_gene: TRBV9
d_gene: NA
CDR3aa: CASSPPGHGGNIQYF
CDR3nt: TGTGCCAGCAGCCCCCCGGGGCACGGTGGGAACATTCAGTACTTC

j_gene: TRBJ2-5
abundance: few
v_gene: TRBV6-6
d_gene: NA
CDR3aa: CASSYTGKETQYF
CDR3nt: TGTGCCAGCAGTTACACAGGGAAGGAGACCCAGTACTTC

j_gene: TRBJ1-1
abundance: NA
v_gene: TRBV20-1
d_gene: NA
CDR3aa: CSASQRAEAFF
CDR3nt: TGCAGTGCTAGTCAGCGCGCCGAAGCTTTCTTT

j_gene: TRBJ1-1
abundance: few
v_gene: TRBV19
d_gene: TRBD1
CDR3aa: CASSYRGNTEAFF
CDR3nt: TGTGCCAGTAGCTACAGGGGTAATACTGAAGCTTTCTTT

j_gene: TRBJ1-2
abundance: NA
v_gene: TRBV28
d_gene: TRBD1
CDR3aa: CASSLDRNYGYTF
CDR3nt: TGTGCCAGCAGCTTGGACAGGAACTATGGCTACACCTTC

j_gene: TRBJ1-2
abundance: NA
v_gene: TRBV10-3
d_gene: NA
CDR3aa: CAISENLLYGYTF
CDR3nt: TGTGCCATCAGTGAGAACCTGCTCTATGGCTACACCTTC

j_gene: TRBJ2-1
abundance: NA
v_gene: TRBV29-1
d_gene: NA
CDR3aa: CSVLRGTYNEQFF
CDR3nt: TGCAGCGTTCTGCGGGGTACCTACAATGAGCAGTTCTTC

j_gene: TRBJ2-1
abundance: NA
v_gene: TRBV19
d_gene: TRBD2
CDR3aa: CASSTSGSWDEQFF
CDR3nt: TGTGCCAGTAGCACTAGCGGGAGTTGGGATGAGCAGTTCTTC

j_gene: TRBJ1-2
abundance: NA
v_gene: TRBV15
d_gene: NA
CDR3aa: CATSRDLGTGYTF
CDR3nt: TGTGCCACCAGCAGAGATTTGGGGACTGGCTACACCTTC

j_gene: TRBJ2-5
abundance: once
v_gene: TRBV5-1
d_gene: TRBD1
CDR3aa: CASSWGQGGSETQYF
CDR3nt: TGCGCCAGCAGCTGGGGACAGGGAGGTTCGGAGACCCAGTACTTC

j_gene: TRBJ2-5
abundance: NA
v_gene: TRBV7-8
d_gene: TRBD1
CDR3aa: CASRGDSFQETQYF
CDR3nt: TGTGCCAGCAGGGGGGACAGTTTCCAAGAGACCCAGTACTTC

j_gene: TRBJ2-7
abundance: NA
v_gene: TRBV11-3
d_gene: NA
CDR3aa: CASSLDSGGEQYF
CDR3nt: TGTGCCAGCAGCTTAGATAGCGGCGGCGAGCAGTACTTC

j_gene: TRBJ2-1
abundance: NA
v_gene: TRBV5-1
d_gene: TRBD2
CDR3aa: CASSLALSLAGGYNEQFF
CDR3nt: TGCGCCAGCAGCTTGGCCCTGTCGCTAGCGGGGGGGTACAATGAGCAGTTCTTC

j_gene: TRBJ2-5
abundance: NA
v_gene: TRBV29-1
d_gene: NA
CDR3aa: CSVEGQLRETQYF
CDR3nt: TGCAGCGTTGAAGGGCAGCTGCGGGAGACCCAGTACTTC

j_gene: TRBJ1-2
abundance: NA
v_gene: TRBV27
d_gene: NA
CDR3aa: CASSLSAKTGGYTF
CDR3nt: TGTGCCAGCAGTTTATCGGCTAAGACGGGTGGCTACACCTTC

j_gene: TRBJ1-2
abundance: NA
v_gene: TRBV6-5
d_gene: NA
CDR3aa: CASSYSRQGSYGYTF
CDR3nt: TGTGCCAGCAGTTACTCTCGGCAGGGTTCTTATGGCTACACCTTC

j_gene: TRBJ2-1
abundance: NA
v_gene: TRBV15
d_gene: NA
CDR3aa: CATSRDWAVEGQFF
CDR3nt: TGTGCCACCAGCAGAGATTGGGCCGTGGAGGGGCAGTTCTTC

j_gene: TRBJ2-1
abundance: NA
v_gene: TRBV29-1
d_gene: NA
CDR3aa: CSVARWGTQSSYNEQFF
CDR3nt: TGCAGCGTGGCCAGGTGGGGGACCCAGAGCTCCTACAATGAGCAGTTCTTC

j_gene: TRBJ1-2
abundance: NA
v_gene: TRBV19
d_gene: TRBD1
CDR3aa: CASTGTGNFYGYTF
CDR3nt: TGTGCCAGTACCGGGACAGGGAACTTCTATGGCTACACCTTC

j_gene: TRBJ1-1
abundance: NA
v_gene: TRBV29-1
d_gene: NA
CDR3aa: CSVEKGGGGTEAFF
CDR3nt: TGCAGCGTTGAAAAAGGGGGGGGCGGCACTGAAGCTTTCTTT

j_gene: TRBJ2-1
abundance: NA
v_gene: TRBV19
d_gene: NA
CDR3aa: CASKGNEQFF
CDR3nt: TGTGCCAGTAAAGGCAATGAGCAGTTCTTC

j_gene: TRBJ1-2
abundance: NA
v_gene: TRBV7-9
d_gene: NA
CDR3aa: CASSLMRVDHYGYTF
CDR3nt: TGTGCCAGCAGCCTGATGAGGGTCGATCACTATGGCTACACCTTC

j_gene: TRBJ2-3
abundance: once
v_gene: TRBV30
d_gene: TRBD2
CDR3aa: CAWSVQRISGGWTDTQYF
CDR3nt: TGTGCCTGGAGTGTACAGAGGATTAGCGGGGGATGGACAGATACGCAGTATTTT

j_gene: TRBJ2-3
abundance: NA
v_gene: TRBV29-1
d_gene: TRBD1
CDR3aa: CSSFWGTGSTDTQYF
CDR3nt: TGCAGCTCCTTCTGGGGGACAGGGAGCACAGATACGCAGTATTTT

j_gene: TRBJ1-3
abundance: NA
v_gene: TRBV7-9
d_gene: NA
CDR3aa: CASSSPGNSGNTIYF
CDR3nt: TGTGCCAGCAGCAGTCCGGGGAACTCTGGAAACACCATATATTTT